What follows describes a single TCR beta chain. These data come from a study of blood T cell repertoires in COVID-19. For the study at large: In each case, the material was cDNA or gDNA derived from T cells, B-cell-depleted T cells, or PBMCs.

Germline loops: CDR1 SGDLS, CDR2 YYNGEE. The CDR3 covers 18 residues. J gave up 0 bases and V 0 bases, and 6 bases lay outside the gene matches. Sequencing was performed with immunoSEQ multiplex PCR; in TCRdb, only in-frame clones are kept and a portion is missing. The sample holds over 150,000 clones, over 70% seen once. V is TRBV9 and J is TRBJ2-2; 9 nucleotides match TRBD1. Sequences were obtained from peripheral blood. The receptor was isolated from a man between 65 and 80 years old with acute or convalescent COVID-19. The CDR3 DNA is TGTGCCAGCAGCGTAGCTGCCACAGGGGGCGCGAACACCGGGGAGCTGTTTTTT. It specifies CASSVAATGGANTGELFF.